These 19 T cell receptor beta chains came from one sample sequenced in a study of control samples from healthy donors and cancer patients. Sequencing used immunoSEQ multiplex PCR; TCRdb keeps in-frame clones, though not all of them. The sample records about 95,000 clones, more than 85% being singletons. The sequencing sample was made of blood. The receptors were sampled from a woman in her twenties or thirties in good health.

The table lists this clone with a few counts. Other DNA sequences in this specimen translate into the identical CDR3. V gene TRBV7-2 combines with J gene TRBJ2-2; D gene unclear. CDR1 SGHTA and CDR2 FQGNSA come from the germline V gene. This CDR3 region has 12 residues. V lost 1 base and J 3 bases, leaving 0 bases between the germline ends. CDR3: CASSLDTGELFF. The CDR3 DNA sequence: TGTGCCAGCAGCTTAGACACCGGGGAGCTGTTTTTT.

The chain combines TRBV6-5 with TRBJ1-5, with a weak D call TRBD1 (6 bases). Germline assignment: CDR1 MNHEY and CDR2 SVGAGI. The V end lost 7 bases, the J end lost 2 bases, and 12 bases lay between the germline ends. The CDR3 totals 14 residues. The chain's CDR3 is CASTQNRGNQPQHF. The CDR3 DNA follows: TGTGCCAGCACCCAAAACAGGGGCAATCAGCCCCAGCATTTT.

The chain couples TRBV10-1 to TRBJ2-7; 7 bases are shared with TRBD2. The J segment lost 3 bases and the V segment lost 8 bases, leaving 4 bases of the junction unmatched. This CDR3 is built from 12 residues. CDR1 is WNHNN, CDR2 SYGVQD, per germline (reference sequence). CDR3 DNA: TGCGCCAGCGGGCCGGGGGGCTACGAGCAGTACTTC. The encoded protein is CASGPGGYEQYF.

The chain links TRBV28 to TRBJ2-1; 9 positions match TRBD1. The CDR3 is made up of 15 amino acids. Germline-derived CDR1 and CDR2 are MDHEN and SYDVKM. The V and J ends lost 3 bases and 7 bases, in that order; junction bases with no gene match: 7. DNA for the CDR3: TGTGCCAGCAGTTTTGGGGGGACAGGGAGGAATGAGCAGTTCTTC. As protein: CASSFGGTGRNEQFF. Full variable domain (rest looked up from reference TRBV28 and TRBJ2-1): DVKVTQSSRYLVKRTGEKVFLECVQDMDHENMFWYRQDPGLGLRLIYFSYDVKMKEKGDIPEGYSVSREKKERFSLILESASTNQTSMYLCASSFGGTGRNEQFFGPGTRLTVL.

The chain couples TRBV4-1 to TRBJ1-4; no clear D. The CDR3 contains 16 residues. Trimming took 5 bases from V and 7 from J, leaving 20 bases between them. CDR1 MGHRA and CDR2 YSYEKL come from the germline V gene. CDR3 region: CASSSNTVGFGEKLFF. As DNA, the CDR3 is TGCGCCAGCAGCTCCAACACGGTGGGGTTTGGTGAAAAACTGTTTTTT.

The chain couples TRBV14 to TRBJ2-5; D unclear. The CDR3 is 17 amino acids. The ends were cut back, 3 bases at V and 7 bases at J, with 24 bases in the middle. Germline V lookup: CDR1 SGHDN, CDR2 FVKESK. The CDR3 DNA reads as TGTGCCAGCAGCCAGTCGTCCGCAGCCGGCCCCCTTGGGACCCAGTACTTC. Amino acids: CASSQSSAAGPLGTQYF.

The rearrangement joins TRBV7-2 to TRBJ2-3; D unclear. CDR3 size: 14 residues. V lost 1 base, J lost 1 base, and 6 bases lay in between. Germline CDR1 SGHTA, CDR2 FQGNSA. CDR3 protein: CASSLVIGTDTQYF. In DNA, the CDR3 is TGTGCCAGCAGCTTAGTTATCGGCACAGATACGCAGTATTTT.

With respect to this clone: A read error may account for a junction end that differs from germline. Other nucleotide sequences in the sample specify the same CDR3. This chain links TRBV29-1 with TRBJ2-2; D might be TRBD1 (6 bases). There are 15 residues in the CDR3. Looked up from germline, CDR1 is SQVTM and CDR2 is ANQGSEA. The CDR3 here is CSVANQGFGTGELFF. The CDR3 region has the DNA TGCAGCGTTGCAAACCAGGGGTTCGGCACCGGGGAGCTATTTTTT.

V usage is TRBV7-9 and J usage is TRBJ2-1; TRBD2 matches 8 bases. CDR3 length: 15 residues. Germline CDR1 and CDR2: SEHNR and FQNEAQ (reference sequence). V lost 9 bases, J lost 4 bases, and 11 bases stayed unmatched. CDR3 sequence: CASVEIVAGYNEQFF. CDR3 bases: TGTGCCAGTGTGGAGATAGTAGCGGGGTACAATGAGCAGTTCTTC.

The chain is built from TRBV4-1 and TRBJ1-1; unclear D gene. V dropped 3 bases and J dropped 2 bases, with 10 bases sitting between them. Per the germline V gene, CDR1 is MGHRA and CDR2 is YSYEKL. This CDR3 comprises 14 residues. CDR3 in amino acids: CASSHDPDNTEAFF. The CDR3 DNA is TGCGCCAGCAGCCATGATCCGGACAACACTGAAGCTTTCTTT.

CDR3 nucleotides: TGTGCTAGTGGCCTCGGACAGTCTGGGGCCAACGTCCTGACTTTC. Amino acids: CASGLGQSGANVLTF. This rearrangement joins TRBV12-5 to TRBJ2-6; maybe TRBD1 (6 bases). The CDR3 totals 15 residues. V was cut by 6 bases and J by 1 base, with 10 bases left in between. Germline CDR1 reads LGHNT; CDR2 reads FRNRAP.

V is TRBV18 and J is TRBJ2-7; 9 positions match TRBD1. Germline V CDR1 and CDR2: KGHSH, LQKENI. V was clipped by 3 bases and J by 4 bases; unmatched bases: 10. This CDR3 region has 16 residues. The CDR3 coding sequence is TGTGCCAGCTCACCCCTAGCCGGGACAGGGCTGTACGAGCAGTACTTC. Its protein product is CASSPLAGTGLYEQYF.

The chain employs TRBV7-2 and TRBJ2-5; 8 bases fit TRBD1. This CDR3 spans 14 amino acids. Germline V lookup: CDR1 SGHTA, CDR2 FQGNSA. V trimming: 5 bases; J trimming: 5 bases; junction bases outside the gene matches: 7. The CDR3 nucleotides read TGTGCCAGCAGCCCCAGTCGGACAGGGGAGACCCAGTACTTC. Amino acids: CASSPSRTGETQYF.

This chain uses TRBV27 with TRBJ1-4; TRBD1 agrees at 7 bases. Germline assignment: CDR1 MNHEY and CDR2 SMNVEV (reference sequence). Germline trimming cut 2 bases from V and 5 bases from J; bases unmatched to any gene: 2. The length of the CDR3 is 14 residues. This CDR3 is CASSLDRVNEKLFF. The CDR3 bases are TGTGCCAGCAGTTTAGACAGGGTAAATGAAAAACTGTTTTTT.

This sequence joins TRBV19 and TRBJ1-5; D is undetermined. Trimming pared 0 bases from V and 4 bases from J, leaving 10 bases between. Germline V gene data show CDR1 as LNHDA and CDR2 as SQIVND (reference sequence). There are 15 residues in the CDR3. CDR3 nucleotide sequence: TGTGCCAGTAGTATAGAGCGCAGGATAAATCAGCCCCAGCATTTT. This encodes CASSIERRINQPQHF.

The CDR3 sequence: CASSQGTEVEAFF. The CDR3 nucleotides are TGTGCCAGCAGCCAAGGGACAGAAGTAGAAGCTTTCTTT. The chain combines TRBV3-1 (or the pseudogene TRBV3-2) with TRBJ1-1; TRBD1 might be the D (6 bases). Germline CDR1 reads LGHDT; CDR2 reads YNNKEL (reference sequence). This CDR3 is built from 13 residues. V was shortened by 1 base and J by 8 bases, with 11 bases between the two germline ends.

This chain uses TRBV11-3 with TRBJ2-3, with D tentatively TRBD2 (5 bases). Trimming stripped 6 bases from V and 8 bases from J, with 12 bases between. The V gene's germline CDR1 is SGHNT and CDR2 YENEEA. The CDR3 runs 12 residues. CDR3 loop: CASSTTAGTQYF. The CDR3 DNA follows: TGTGCCAGCAGTACAACTGCGGGTACGCAGTATTTT.

As concerns this clone: A junction boundary mismatches the germline segment, possibly from a read error. V and J are TRBV7-2 and TRBJ2-5; 7 bases are shared with TRBD2. Germline CDR1 SGHTA, CDR2 FQGNSA. The CDR3 sequence is 15 residues long. CDR3 sequence reads: CASSIAQTSKETQYF. CDR3 DNA: TGTGCCAGCAGCATAGCCCAGACTAGCAAAGAGACCCAGTACTTC. Combining the CDR3 with reference TRBV7-2 and TRBJ2-5 gives the whole variable domain GAGVSQSPSNKVTEKGKDVELRCDPISGHTALYWYRQSLGQGLEFLIYFQGNSAPDKSGLPSDRFSAERTGGSVSTLTIQRTQQEDSAVYLCASSIAQTSKETQYFGPGTRLLVL.

A word on this clone: One junction end disagrees with the germline gene, perhaps due to a read error. The chain uses TRBV7-2 and TRBJ2-5; 8 nucleotides match TRBD2. The CDR3 length is 14 residues. Germline CDR1 and CDR2: SGHTA and FQGNSA. This CDR3 reads CASSLAGRGETQYF. The CDR3 coding sequence is TGTGCCAGCAGCCTAGCGGGCCGGGGGGAGACCCAGTACTTC.